A selection of T cell receptor beta chains follows, all from one sample in a study of Ad26.COV2.S vaccination and SARS-CoV-2 variants. Clones were read by immunoSEQ multiplex PCR, and TCRdb kept only the in-frame ones, dropping some. Counted here are roughly 420,000 clones, about 88% occurring once; the ten biggest clones make up approximately 2.5%. This specimen was peripheral blood, taken in a trial of Ad26.COV2.S vaccine versus placebo. Source of these receptors: a person aged 18-60 years who received the Ad26.COV2.S COVID-19 vaccine or a placebo. Both conserved end residues are part of each CDR3. A D gene is named only where the DNA matches it firmly. Size is stated for part of the rows, as once, few or many counts, or as a class when the clone is expanded.

v_gene	d_gene	j_gene	abundance	CDR3aa	CDR3nt
TRBV7-9	-	TRBJ1-1	-	CASSTTMNTEAFF	TGTGCCAGCAGCACCACCATGAACACTGAAGCTTTCTTT
TRBV28	TRBD1	TRBJ1-2	-	CASSSQPGGYVYGYTF	TGTGCCAGCAGTTCGCAACCAGGGGGCTACGTCTATGGCTACACCTTC
TRBV6-1	-	TRBJ2-7	-	CASSASLRTAHSYEQYF	TGTGCCAGCAGTGCATCCTTAAGGACAGCTCACTCCTACGAGCAGTACTTC
TRBV9	-	TRBJ2-2	-	CASSVVPTPTGELFF	TGTGCCAGCAGCGTAGTTCCGACACCGACCGGGGAGCTGTTTTTT
TRBV2	TRBD1	TRBJ2-7	once	CASDPGQGSYEQYF	TGTGCCAGCGACCCGGGACAGGGGTCGTACGAGCAGTACTTC
TRBV30	TRBD1	TRBJ2-1	once	CAWSLGTGGIYNEQFF	TGTGCCTGGAGCCTAGGGACAGGGGGTATCTACAATGAGCAGTTCTTC
TRBV27	-	TRBJ2-2	-	CASRSRLPGRTGELFF	TGTGCCAGCAGATCTCGACTACCTGGGAGAACCGGGGAGCTGTTTTTT
TRBV29-1	-	TRBJ2-1	-	CSVKIWANEQFF	TGCAGCGTAAAGATCTGGGCCAATGAGCAGTTCTTC
TRBV11-3	-	TRBJ2-5	-	CASSPLFAEGGETQYF	TGTGCCAGCAGCCCCCTCTTTGCGGAGGGGGGTGAGACCCAGTACTTC
TRBV4-3	-	TRBJ1-4	-	CASSQEVDGEKLFF	TGCGCCAGCAGCCAAGAAGTTGACGGTGAAAAACTGTTTTTT
TRBV7-7	-	TRBJ2-3	-	CASSPGLAYSDTQYF	TGTGCTAGCAGCCCCGGACTGGCTTATTCAGATACGCAGTATTTT
TRBV6-5	-	TRBJ1-1	few	CASSRRQKNTEAFF	TGTGCCAGCTCTAGGAGACAGAAGAACACTGAAGCTTTCTTT
TRBV6-5	-	TRBJ1-4	-	CASSYSVASNEKLFF	TGTGCCAGCAGTTACTCGGTGGCCAGCAATGAAAAACTGTTTTTT
TRBV6-5	-	TRBJ1-1	-	CASSYRTGWDTEAFF	TGTGCCAGCAGTTACCGGACCGGTTGGGACACTGAAGCTTTCTTT
TRBV7-3	-	TRBJ2-3	-	CASSITGHLGDTQYF	TGTGCCAGCTCAATCACAGGCCACCTGGGAGATACGCAGTATTTT
TRBV4-3	-	TRBJ1-1	-	CASSQALWPKNTEAFF	TGCGCCAGCAGCCAAGCCCTTTGGCCCAAGAACACTGAAGCTTTCTTT
TRBV18	-	TRBJ2-4	-	CASSPYRIGELRKDIQYF	TGTGCCAGCTCACCTTACAGGATCGGGGAATTAAGGAAAGACATTCAGTACTTC
TRBV6-2/TRBV6-3	-	TRBJ2-5	-	CASSYSPSSPETQYF	TGTGCCAGCAGTTACTCTCCTAGCTCCCCAGAGACCCAGTACTTC
TRBV18	-	TRBJ1-5	-	CASSLTDDQPQHF	TGTGCCAGCTCACTGACAGACGATCAGCCCCAGCATTTT